The T cell receptor beta chain under discussion was sequenced for a study of CD8+CD57+ T cells in acquired aplastic anemia (dated by TCRdb to 2017 to 2018). About the study as a whole: On average, sorted CD4+ and CD8+ cells yielded 3 to 4 ug of extracted DNA, with a range of roughly 0.17 to 27.4 ug. For healthy donor samples, the average read count was about 10 million for CD4+ cells and approximately 11 million for CD8+ cells. On the study overall, not on this receptor specifically: Around 27 CD8+ CDR3 sequences were shared between patients and controls but appeared highly expressed in patients and within their immunodominant clones. Between patients and healthy controls, no significant difference in CD8+ Simpson's diversity was found (P=0.060).

This clonotype was counted at least ten times. The antigen this receptor binds is unknown. Within one base of it there is no much larger clone, and no base qualities were kept. In the study, sorted CD4+ and CD8+ blood T cells from patients with severe aplastic anemia and from healthy subjects underwent deep sequencing of TCR repertoires. Ficoll-Paque density gradient centrifugation was used to isolate peripheral blood mononuclear cells. Before DNA extraction, CD4+ and CD8+ T cells were sorted with FACS or magnetic beads. Trimming accounts for 4 bases at V and 10 bases at J, while the number of junction bases matched to no gene is 16. The germline V gene encodes CDR1 SGHDN and CDR2 FVKESK. Spanning cysteine to phenylalanine, the CDR3 consists of 16 amino acids. Of the read, only the CDR3 DNA is kept; its 48 bases are in frame from base 1. TCR beta VDJ combination and CDR3 sequence profiling used genomic DNA as the template. An Illumina HiSeq 2000 was the platform used for TCR repertoire sequencing. Processing in the source paper ran as follows. TRBV/TRBJ rearrangement plots, CDR3 size and DJ length profiles, and Simpson's diversity index were used to assess repertoires. Whichever DNA sequence was most abundant in the deep sequencing data was defined as the immunodominant clone. CDR3 amino acid sequences were checked for sharing across subjects and were also compared against the VDJdb database and published repertoires. TCRdb itself trimmed the public reads at Q25 with fastp, ran MiXCR and retained productive beta chains. Each CDR3 protein appears once, grouped with its most common genes and DNA. TCRdb's processing, not the authors' own work, is the source of the V and J calls. The table for this sample lists fewer than 100,000 distinct CDR3 sequences; roughly half of them were counted only once. The ten largest clones represent around 63% of the sample.

The chain joins TRBV14 to TRBJ2-5; 9 central bases correspond to TRBD2. This receptor was taken from a human donor in good health, serving as a control. The sample taken for sequencing was sorted CD4+, CD8+, or CD8+CD57+ T cells (not recorded which) from PBMCs. The nucleotide sequence is TGTGCCAGCAGCCCTACCGCGGGAGCGGGAGGTGTGAGCCAGTACTTC. It translates as CASSPTAGAGGVSQYF.